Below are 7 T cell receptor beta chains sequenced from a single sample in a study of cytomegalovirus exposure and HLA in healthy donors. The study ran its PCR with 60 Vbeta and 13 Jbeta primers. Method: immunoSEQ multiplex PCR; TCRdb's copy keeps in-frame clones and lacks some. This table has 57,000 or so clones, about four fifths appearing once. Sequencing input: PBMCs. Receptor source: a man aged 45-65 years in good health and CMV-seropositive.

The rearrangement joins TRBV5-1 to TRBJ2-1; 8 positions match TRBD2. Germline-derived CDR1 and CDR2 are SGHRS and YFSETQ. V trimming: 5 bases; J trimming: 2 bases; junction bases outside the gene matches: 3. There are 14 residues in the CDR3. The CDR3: CASRSGLAYNEQFF. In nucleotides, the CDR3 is TGCGCCAGCAGGTCGGGACTAGCCTACAATGAGCAGTTCTTC.

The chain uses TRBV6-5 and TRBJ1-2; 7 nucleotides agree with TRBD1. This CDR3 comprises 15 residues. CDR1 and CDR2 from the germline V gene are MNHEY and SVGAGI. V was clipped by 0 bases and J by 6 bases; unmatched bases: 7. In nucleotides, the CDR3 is TGTGCCAGCAGTTACTCCAGGACAGGAATCCATGGCTACACCTTC. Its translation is CASSYSRTGIHGYTF.

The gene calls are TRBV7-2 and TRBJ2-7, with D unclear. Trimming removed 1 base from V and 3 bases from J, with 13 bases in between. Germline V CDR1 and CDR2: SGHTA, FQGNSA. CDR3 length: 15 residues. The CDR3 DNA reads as TGTGCCAGCAGCTTAGAACTCTCAGGCAACTACGAGCAGTACTTC. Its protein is CASSLELSGNYEQYF.

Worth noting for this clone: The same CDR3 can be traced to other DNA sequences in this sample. CDR3 amino acids: CASSPPRPPTNEQFF. CDR3 sequence (DNA): TGTGCCAGTAGTCCCCCCCGCCCACCTACCAATGAGCAGTTCTTC. V gene TRBV19 combines with J gene TRBJ2-1; no clear D gene. Per germline, CDR1 LNHDA and CDR2 SQIVND (reference sequence). Trimming left V 5 bases short and J 6 bases short, with 17 bases between. This CDR3 contains 15 residues. The full variable domain, rest sourced from reference TRBV19 and TRBJ2-1, is DGGITQSPKYLFRKEGQNVTLSCEQNLNHDAMYWYRQDPGQGLRLIYYSQIVNDFQKGDIAEGYSVSREKKESFPLTVTSAQKNPTAFYLCASSPPRPPTNEQFFGPGTRLTVL.

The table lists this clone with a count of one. CDR3 amino acids: CASSLVRGGGITDTQYF. The CDR3 coding sequence is TGCGCCAGCAGCTTGGTACGCGGCGGGGGGATCACAGATACGCAGTATTTT. The chain carries TRBV5-1 and TRBJ2-3, with 8 bases matching TRBD2. Germline values: CDR1 SGHRS, CDR2 YFSETQ. V trimming: 0 bases; J trimming: 2 bases; junction bases outside the gene matches: 8. The CDR3 has 17 amino acids.

CDR3 bases: TGTGCCAGCAGTTTGAGGGACAATCAGCCCCAGCATTTT. Translation: CASSLRDNQPQHF. The chain carries TRBV27 and TRBJ1-5, with D uncertain. V was cut by 3 bases and J by 3 bases, with 6 bases left in between. Germline CDR1 reads MNHEY; CDR2 reads SMNVEV (reference sequence). This CDR3 is 13 amino acids long.

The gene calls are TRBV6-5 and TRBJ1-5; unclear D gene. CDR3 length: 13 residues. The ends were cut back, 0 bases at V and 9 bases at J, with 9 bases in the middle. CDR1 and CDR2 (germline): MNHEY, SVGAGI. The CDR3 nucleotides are TGTGCCAGCAGTTACTCGTTTGGGCGGCCCCAGCATTTT. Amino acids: CASSYSFGRPQHF.